This TCR beta chain was profiled in a study of circulating tumor DNA in untreated peripheral T-cell lymphoma. Overall study results and limits: In 70% to 85% of patients, tumor-specific clonotypes were identified.

V lost 6 bases and J lost 7, with 12 bases in between. The CDR3 spans 12 residues. The V gene's germline CDR1 is KGHSH and CDR2 LQKENI. Before treatment, baseline tumor tissue was collected for sequencing. The repertoire was sequenced with immunoSEQ multiplex PCR; TCRdb's copy has only in-frame clones and lacks some. The sample has 6,600 or so clones, roughly 66% seen once. This clone was counted between two and nine times. Antigen: not known. This receptor was obtained from a human donor with peripheral T-cell lymphoma. V gene TRBV18 combines with J gene TRBJ1-1, with no clear D. The sequencing input was tumor tissue. The chain's CDR3 is CASSGDRSEAFF. CDR3 DNA: TGTGCCAGCTCTGGGGATCGAAGTGAAGCTTTCTTT. Filled out from reference TRBV18 and TRBJ1-1, the complete variable domain reads NAGVMQNPRHLVRRRGQEARLRCSPMKGHSHVYWYRQLPEEGLKFMVYLQKENIIDESGMPKERFSAEFPKEGPSILRIQQVVRGDSAAYFCASSGDRSEAFFGQGTRLTVV.